The clone carrying this T cell receptor (beta chain) showed up just a few times. The data belong to a study of blood T cell repertoires in COVID-19. Across the whole study: Samples representing acute and convalescent COVID-19 were sourced from the United States, Italy and Spain. In each case, the material was cDNA or gDNA derived from T cells, B-cell-depleted T cells, or PBMCs.

Germline CDR1 reads GTSNPN; CDR2 reads SVGIG (reference sequence). V lost 3 bases, J lost 5 bases, and 16 bases lay in between. This CDR3 has 14 residues. As handled by the study authors: Reference gene primers were amplified, and this amplification served to estimate nucleated cell counts. TCRdb keeps only in-frame clones here, not all; method: immunoSEQ multiplex PCR. V and J calls and clone size follow that table, whereas D and trimming were derived from the DNA. Of about 99,000 clones listed, around 83% were seen once; the top ten hold less than 2%. The sequencing input was peripheral blood. The chain is built from TRBV30 and TRBJ2-5, with D possibly being TRBD1 (6 bases). The receptor comes from a man between 65 and 79 years old with active or convalescent COVID-19. This CDR3 reads CAWSLKGGTETQYF. In DNA form, the CDR3 reads TGTGCCTGGAGCCTAAAAGGGGGTACCGAGACCCAGTACTTC.